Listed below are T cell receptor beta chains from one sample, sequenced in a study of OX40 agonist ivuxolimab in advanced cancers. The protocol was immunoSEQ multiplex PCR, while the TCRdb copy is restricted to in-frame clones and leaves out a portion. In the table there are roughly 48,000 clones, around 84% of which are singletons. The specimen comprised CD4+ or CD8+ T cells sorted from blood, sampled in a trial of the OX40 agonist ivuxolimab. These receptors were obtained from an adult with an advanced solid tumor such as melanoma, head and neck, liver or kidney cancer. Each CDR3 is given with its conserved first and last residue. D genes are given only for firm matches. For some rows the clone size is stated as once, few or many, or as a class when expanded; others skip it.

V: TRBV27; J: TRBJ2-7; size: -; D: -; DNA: TGTGCCAGCTACACCCACCAACCAGGGGCAGGAGGATACGAGCAGTACTTC; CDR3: CASYTHQPGAGGYEQYF
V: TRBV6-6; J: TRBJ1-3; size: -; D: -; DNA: TGTGCCAGCACCGACCTCGGCTCTGGAAACACCATATATTTT; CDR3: CASTDLGSGNTIYF
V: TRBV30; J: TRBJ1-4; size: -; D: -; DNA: TGTGCCTGGTCCGACGGGGCCAGGGGTGGTGAAAAACTGTTTTTT; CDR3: CAWSDGARGGEKLFF
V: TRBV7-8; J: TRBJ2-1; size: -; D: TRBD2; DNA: TGTGCCAGCAGCGGGAAAGCGGGAGATAAAGACAATGAGCAGTTCTTC; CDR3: CASSGKAGDKDNEQFF
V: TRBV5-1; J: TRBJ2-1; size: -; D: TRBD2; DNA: TGCGCCAGCAGCATCTCCGGGAGCGGGGGTAACAATGAGCAGTTCTTC; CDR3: CASSISGSGGNNEQFF
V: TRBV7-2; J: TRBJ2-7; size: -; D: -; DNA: TGTGCCAGCAGTTACCGGGACTCTGCCTACGAGCAGTACTTC; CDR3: CASSYRDSAYEQYF
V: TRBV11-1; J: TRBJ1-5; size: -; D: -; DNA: TGTGCCAGCAGCTTAGGGCAGGGGAATCAGCCCCAGCATTTT; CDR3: CASSLGQGNQPQHF
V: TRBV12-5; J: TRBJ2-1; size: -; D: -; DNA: TGTGCTAGTGGTTTGGAGATTTTCGGACGAAGTCGGTTCTTC; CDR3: CASGLEIFGRSRFF
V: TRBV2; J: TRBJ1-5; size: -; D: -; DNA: TGTGCCAGCGGGGGAGGGTTTTCGGGACAGCCCCAGCATTTT; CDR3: CASGGGFSGQPQHF
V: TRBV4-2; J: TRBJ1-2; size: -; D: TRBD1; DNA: TGTGCCAGCAGCCTCTCTGGGACAGGGTTTGGCTACACCTTC; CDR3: CASSLSGTGFGYTF
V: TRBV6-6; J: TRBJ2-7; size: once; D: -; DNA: TGTGCCAGCAGTTACAATGAGGGTTCGAGCGAGCAGTACTTC; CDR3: CASSYNEGSSEQYF
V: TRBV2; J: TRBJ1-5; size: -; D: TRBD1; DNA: TGTGCCAGCAGGGCCGGGACAGGGGGGAATCAGCCCCAGCATTTT; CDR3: CASRAGTGGNQPQHF
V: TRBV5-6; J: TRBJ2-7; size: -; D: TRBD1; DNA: TGTGCCAGCAGCTTGGGGACAGGGGTGTATGTGTACGAGCAGTACTTC; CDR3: CASSLGTGVYVYEQYF
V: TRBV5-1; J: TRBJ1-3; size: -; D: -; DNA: TGCGCCAGCAGCAAAGACCCCTCTGGAAACACCATATATTTT; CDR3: CASSKDPSGNTIYF
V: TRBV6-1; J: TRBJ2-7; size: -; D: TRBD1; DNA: TGTGCCAGCCGACAGGGGTGGGACGAGCAGTACTTC; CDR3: CASRQGWDEQYF
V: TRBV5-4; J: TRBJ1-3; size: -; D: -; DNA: TGTGCCAGCAGCCTCGACAGGACCTCTGGAAACACCATATATTTT; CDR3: CASSLDRTSGNTIYF
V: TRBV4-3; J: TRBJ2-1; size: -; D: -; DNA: TGCGCCAGCAGCTCAGAATTAGGTCATAATGAGCAGTTCTTC; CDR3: CASSSELGHNEQFF
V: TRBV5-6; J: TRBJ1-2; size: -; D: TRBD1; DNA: TGTGCCAGCGGCAGACAGGGGCCCCCTAACTATGGCTACACCTTC; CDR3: CASGRQGPPNYGYTF
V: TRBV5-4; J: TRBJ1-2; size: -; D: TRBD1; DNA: TGTGCCAGCAGCTTGGCTGGACAGGACTTCCGTGGCTACACCTTC; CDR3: CASSLAGQDFRGYTF
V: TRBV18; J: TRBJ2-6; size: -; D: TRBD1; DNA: TGTGCCAGCTCACCACTATTGAAGGGGACAGCCAGCTCTGGGGCCAACGTCCTGACTTTC; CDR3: CASSPLLKGTASSGANVLTF
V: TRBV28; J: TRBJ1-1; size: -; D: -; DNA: TGTGCCAGCAGTTTAGGAGAAGCTTTCTTT; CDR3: CASSLGEAFF
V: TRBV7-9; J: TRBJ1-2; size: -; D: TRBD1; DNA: TGTGCCAGCAGCTCTCGGACAGGGCTCTATGGCTACACCTTC; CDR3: CASSSRTGLYGYTF
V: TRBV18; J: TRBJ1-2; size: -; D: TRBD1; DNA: TGTGCCAGCTCCCGGACAGGGGCTGATACTAACTATGGCTACACCTTC; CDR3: CASSRTGADTNYGYTF
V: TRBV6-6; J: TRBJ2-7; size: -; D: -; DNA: TGTGCCAGCAGTCACTCCTACGAGCAGTACTTC; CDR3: CASSHSYEQYF
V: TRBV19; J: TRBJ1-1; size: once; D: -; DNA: TGTGCCAGTAGTATTGGCGGTTATGAAGCTTTCTTT; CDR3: CASSIGGYEAFF
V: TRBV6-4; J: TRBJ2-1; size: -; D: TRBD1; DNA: TGTGCCAGCAGTTCCGGGACAGGGATCCGTGAGCAGTTCTTC; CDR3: CASSSGTGIREQFF
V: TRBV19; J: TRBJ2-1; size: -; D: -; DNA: TGTGCCAGTAGTATAGTAATAGGACAGTACAATGAGCAGTTCTTC; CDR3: CASSIVIGQYNEQFF
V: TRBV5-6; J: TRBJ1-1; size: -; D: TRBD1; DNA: TGTGCCAGCAGCTTGGTAGACAGGGAGAACACTGAAGCTTTCTTT; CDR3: CASSLVDRENTEAFF
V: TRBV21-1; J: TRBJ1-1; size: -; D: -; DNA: TGTGCCAGCAGCAAAGTGGGGGGAACGAACACTGAAGCTTTCTTT; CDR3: CASSKVGGTNTEAFF
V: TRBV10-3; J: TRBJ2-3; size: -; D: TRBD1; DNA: TGTGCCATCAGAACAGGGGTAACCCCCCTGGGAGATACGCAGTATTTT; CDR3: CAIRTGVTPLGDTQYF
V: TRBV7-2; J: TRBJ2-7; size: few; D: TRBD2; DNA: TGTGCCAGCAGTCTGCAGCGGGGCTACGAGCAGTACTTC; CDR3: CASSLQRGYEQYF
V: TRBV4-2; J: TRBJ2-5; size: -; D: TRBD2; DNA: TGTGCCAGCAGCCAAGATCCTAGCGGTCAAGAGACCCAGTACTTC; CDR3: CASSQDPSGQETQYF
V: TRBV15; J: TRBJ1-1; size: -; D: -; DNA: TGTGCCACCGGGGACAACTTTCGAGCTTTCTTT; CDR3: CATGDNFRAFF
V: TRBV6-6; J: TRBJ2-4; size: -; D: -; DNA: TGTGCCAGCAGTGGCAGGGGTGGCATTCAGTACTTC; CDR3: CASSGRGGIQYF
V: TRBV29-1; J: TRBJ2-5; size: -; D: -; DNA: TGCAGCGTTGAGTTGCAGCAAGAGACCCAGTACTTC; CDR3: CSVELQQETQYF
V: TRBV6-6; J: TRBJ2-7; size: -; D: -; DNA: TGTGCCAGCGGTAGCGGAGACGGGGGCCACGAGCAGTACTTC; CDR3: CASGSGDGGHEQYF
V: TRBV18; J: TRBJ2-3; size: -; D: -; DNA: TGTGCCAGCTCACCAGACGTCCCGGATACGCAGTATTTT; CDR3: CASSPDVPDTQYF
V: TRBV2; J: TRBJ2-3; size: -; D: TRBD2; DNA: TGTGCCAGCATAGGACTAGCGGGACCAATGTGGGGCACAGATACGCAGTATTTT; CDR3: CASIGLAGPMWGTDTQYF
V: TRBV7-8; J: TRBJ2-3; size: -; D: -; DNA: TGTGCCAGCAGCTCGGGGATAACAGATACGCAGTATTTT; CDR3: CASSSGITDTQYF
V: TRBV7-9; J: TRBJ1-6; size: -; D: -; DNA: TGTGCCAGCAGCGATGGACAGCGCTATAATTCACCCCTCCACTTT; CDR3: CASSDGQRYNSPLHF
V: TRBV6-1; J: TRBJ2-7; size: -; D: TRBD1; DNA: TGTGCCAGCAGAGTCACGGACAGGGCGTCCTACGAGCAGTACTTC; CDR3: CASRVTDRASYEQYF
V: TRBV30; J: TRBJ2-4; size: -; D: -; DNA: TGTGCCTGGAGTGTACAAGGGGCTGGGGGCAAAAACATTCAGTACTTC; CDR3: CAWSVQGAGGKNIQYF
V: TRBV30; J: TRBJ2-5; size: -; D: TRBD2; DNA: TGTGCCTGGAGTTTCCTAGCGGAAGAGACCCAGTACTTC; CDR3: CAWSFLAEETQYF
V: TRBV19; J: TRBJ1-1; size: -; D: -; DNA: TGTGCCAGTAGTATCCTGGGACATAACACTGAAGCTTTCTTT; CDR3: CASSILGHNTEAFF
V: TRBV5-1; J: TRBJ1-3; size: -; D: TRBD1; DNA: TGCGCCAGCAGCTTGGCCGGCGGACAGGGGAGCTCTGGAAACACCATATATTTT; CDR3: CASSLAGGQGSSGNTIYF
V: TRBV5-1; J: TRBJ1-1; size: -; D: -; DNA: TGCGCCAGCAGCTTAGGGTGGACTGAAGCTTTCTTT; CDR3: CASSLGWTEAFF
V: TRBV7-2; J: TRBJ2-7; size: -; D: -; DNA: TGTGCCAGCAGCCGCCCAGGGCCCTACGAGCAGTACTTC; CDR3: CASSRPGPYEQYF
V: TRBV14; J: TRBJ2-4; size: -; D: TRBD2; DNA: TGTGCCAGCAGTGGTCTCCTAGCGGGGGTGTGCAGGGGAAAAAACATTCAGTACTTC; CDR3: CASSGLLAGVCRGKNIQYF
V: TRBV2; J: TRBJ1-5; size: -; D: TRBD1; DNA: TGTGCCAGCAGTCCGACAGGGAACGGCAATCAGCCCCAGCATTTT; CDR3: CASSPTGNGNQPQHF
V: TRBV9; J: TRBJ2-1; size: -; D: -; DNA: TGTGCCAGCAGCGTAGTCGGTGCGAATGAGCAGTTCTTC; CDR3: CASSVVGANEQFF
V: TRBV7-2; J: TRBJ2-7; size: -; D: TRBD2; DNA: TGTGCCAGCAGCCCGGGACTAGCGGGAGGCGAGCAGTACTTC; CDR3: CASSPGLAGGEQYF
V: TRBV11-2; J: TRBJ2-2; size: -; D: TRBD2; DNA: TGTGCCAGCAGCTTAGATCCTAGCGGGAGAGTAACGGGGGAGCTGTTTTTT; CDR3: CASSLDPSGRVTGELFF